This T cell receptor beta chain was profiled in a study of T-cell memory formation after mild COVID-19. Study at large: The study found TCR clusters largely donor specific.

Study conclusions and caveats: There were some responding clones in pre-infection memory, which suggested that cross-reactive memory had joined.

At least ten counts were recorded for this clonotype. What it binds is not known. The germline CDR1 and CDR2 sequences are MNHEY and SMNVEV (reference sequence). The CDR3 is made up of 14 amino acids. Unmatched junction bases numbered 9, after V lost 10 bases and J lost 4 bases. 5'RACE with constant-segment primers built TCRalpha and TCRbeta cDNA libraries with UMIs. TCRdb itself ran the 5' RACE reads through MiXCR, one entry per CDR3 protein. The sample holds around 250,000 distinct CDR3 sequences, about a sixth seen once. The sequenced sample consisted of PBMCs or a T cell subset sorted from them (not recorded which). This chain joins TRBV27 and TRBJ2-3, with TRBD1 matching 9 bases. The receptor's source is a man between 18 and 29 years old who had mild COVID-19 (a few samples of this study predate the infection). Cell type and time point are not known. The CDR3 DNA reads TGTGCCACCACGCCGGGACAGGGATCAGATACGCAGTATTTT. Translated, it gives CATTPGQGSDTQYF.